The present TCR beta chain was sequenced within a study of T cell changes during pregnancy in multiple sclerosis. V gave up 1 base and J gave up 2 bases, with 7 bases separating them. CDR3 size: 14 residues. The germline CDR1 and CDR2 sequences are SGHNT and YENEEA. Data came from immunoSEQ multiplex PCR; TCRdb stores just in-frame clones and leaves some out. This table has over 25,000 clones, almost 90% appearing once. This clonotype originated in a female donor with multiple sclerosis, enrolled in a pregnancy study. This specimen consisted of CD8+ T cells from peripheral blood mononuclear cells, obtained in the second trimester of pregnancy. The chain links TRBV11-3 to TRBJ2-3; maybe TRBD1 (5 bases). The CDR3 reads CASSLGRATDTQYF. The CDR3 coding sequence is TGTGCCAGCAGCTTAGGCAGGGCCACAGATACGCAGTATTTT. Full variable domain (rest looked up from reference TRBV11-3 and TRBJ2-3): EAGVVQSPRYKIIEKKQPVAFWCNPISGHNTLYWYLQNLGQGPELLIRYENEEAVDDSQLPKDRFSAERLKGVDSTLKIQPAELGDSAVYLCASSLGRATDTQYFGPGTRLTVL.